Listed below are T cell receptor beta chains from one sample, sequenced in a study of beta chain features in type 1 diabetes. TCRdb's table, derived via immunoSEQ multiplex PCR, lists solely in-frame clones and lacks some. The repertoire holds tens of thousands of clones, with over 60% as singletons. The sample was Tregs from blood. Receptors originate from a woman aged 40 to 55 in good health. Each CDR3 is given with its conserved first and last residue. A D gene is named only where the DNA matches it firmly. Size tells how often a clone was seen (once, few, many) or the class of an expanded clone, and some rows leave it out.

.	once	TRBV5-1	16	TRBJ2-4	TGCGCCAGCAGCTTAGCGGCCGGACTAGCCAAAAACATTCAGTACTTC	CASSLAAGLAKNIQYF
.	.	TRBV10-3	14	TRBJ2-5	TGTGCCATCAGTGAGACAGAACGACAAGAGACCCAGTACTTC	CAISETERQETQYF
TRBD1	.	TRBV11-2	14	TRBJ1-3	TGTGCCAGCAGCGCAACAGGGGGTGGAAACACCATATATTTT	CASSATGGGNTIYF
.	few	TRBV5-4	11	TRBJ2-1	TGTGCCAGCAGCGTAGGGGGTGAGCAGTTCTTC	CASSVGGEQFF
.	few	TRBV6-1	12	TRBJ1-2	TGTGCCAGCATGAGACATTCCTATGGCTACACCTTC	CASMRHSYGYTF
TRBD1	few	TRBV5-8	15	TRBJ2-6	TGTGCCAGCACGCTGACAGGGAATGGGGCCAACGTCCTGACTTTC	CASTLTGNGANVLTF
.	.	TRBV5-5	14	TRBJ2-7	TGTGCCAGCAGCTTGGATCAGGGGACCTACGAGCAGTACTTC	CASSLDQGTYEQYF
.	.	TRBV5-1	15	TRBJ2-1	TGCGCCAGCAGCTTGTTGGGGCATAGAACCAATGAGCAGTTCTTC	CASSLLGHRTNEQFF
TRBD1	.	TRBV10-3	14	TRBJ1-1	TGTGCCATCAGTGAGATGGCAGGGGGGACTGAAGCTTTCTTT	CAISEMAGGTEAFF
.	.	TRBV6-1	13	TRBJ2-5	TGTGCCAGCAGTACAGGGCTTTGGGAGACCCAGTACTTC	CASSTGLWETQYF
.	.	TRBV7-2	14	TRBJ2-5	TGTGCCAGCAGCTACCAGGAGGGCGCGCAGACCCAGTACTTC	CASSYQEGAQTQYF
.	.	TRBV7-2	14	TRBJ1-6	TGTGCCAGCAGTTCCGGGACCTATAATTCACCCCTCCACTTT	CASSSGTYNSPLHF
TRBD2	few	TRBV10-3	14	TRBJ2-3	TGTGCCACAAGCGGGGGGGCCCTCACAGATACGCAGTATTTT	CATSGGALTDTQYF
TRBD2	.	TRBV2	15	TRBJ2-1	TGTGCCAGCAGACCCAGCGGGGGGGTCCGCAATGAGCAGTTCTTC	CASRPSGGVRNEQFF
.	few	TRBV19	16	TRBJ1-4	TGTGCCAGTAGTAGGTGGGCCCGCCGCGGGAATGAAAAACTGTTTTTT	CASSRWARRGNEKLFF
.	.	TRBV5-1	15	TRBJ2-5	TGCGCCAGCAGCTTGGTGGCGGGGAGTGGGGAGACCCAGTACTTC	CASSLVAGSGETQYF
.	few	TRBV7-9	19	TRBJ2-6	TGTGCCAGCAGGTACCCAGGGTCCAAGGGTGTATCTGGGGCCAACGTCCTGACTTTC	CASRYPGSKGVSGANVLTF
.	few	TRBV7-2	18	TRBJ2-4	TGTGCCAGCAGCGCAAAGACCGACAGGAGGCCCTCCAAAAACATTCAGTACTTC	CASSAKTDRRPSKNIQYF
TRBD1	once	TRBV5-1	15	TRBJ1-1	TGCGCCAGCAGCCGGGACAGGGGGATGAACACTGAAGCTTTCTTT	CASSRDRGMNTEAFF
TRBD2	few	TRBV7-9	16	TRBJ2-1	TGTGCCAGCAGCTTATACGGGGGGGTCTCCTACAATGAGCAGTTCTTC	CASSLYGGVSYNEQFF